Included here is one T cell receptor (beta chain) sequence, with context. Participants spanned ages roughly 18 to 95 years and resided in about two dozen US areas. V shed 7 bases and J 0 bases; nucleotides not matched to a gene: 8. The germline V gene encodes CDR1 SGHDT and CDR2 YYEEEE. The CDR3 is made up of 15 amino acids. This specimen comes from a study of blood T cell repertoires in COVID-19. Overall study: Specimens from acute and convalescent COVID-19 originated in the United States, Italy and Spain.

Original processing notes: Quantification of nucleated cells was approximated via reference gene primer amplification. Using immunoSEQ multiplex PCR, the repertoire was profiled, and TCRdb retains in-frame clones only, with some absent. That table gives V, J and clone size, and the DNA gave D and trimming. The sample carries 150,000 to 200,000 clones, about 80% recorded once. The clonotype comes from a man aged 50 or older who had recovered from COVID-19. The rearrangement uses TRBV5-6 and TRBJ2-3; TRBD2 matches at 7 bases. Sample: PBMCs or T cells enriched from blood (not recorded which). This CDR3 reads CASLLGGISTDTQYF. CDR3 nucleotides: TGTGCCAGCCTTCTCGGGGGGATTAGCACAGATACGCAGTATTTT. The complete variable domain, with remaining parts taken from reference TRBV5-6 and TRBJ2-3, reads DAGVTQSPTHLIKTRGQQVTLRCSPKSGHDTVSWYQQALGQGPQFIFQYYEEEERQRGNFPDRFSGHQFPNYSSELNVNALLLGDSALYLCASLLGGISTDTQYFGPGTRLTVL.